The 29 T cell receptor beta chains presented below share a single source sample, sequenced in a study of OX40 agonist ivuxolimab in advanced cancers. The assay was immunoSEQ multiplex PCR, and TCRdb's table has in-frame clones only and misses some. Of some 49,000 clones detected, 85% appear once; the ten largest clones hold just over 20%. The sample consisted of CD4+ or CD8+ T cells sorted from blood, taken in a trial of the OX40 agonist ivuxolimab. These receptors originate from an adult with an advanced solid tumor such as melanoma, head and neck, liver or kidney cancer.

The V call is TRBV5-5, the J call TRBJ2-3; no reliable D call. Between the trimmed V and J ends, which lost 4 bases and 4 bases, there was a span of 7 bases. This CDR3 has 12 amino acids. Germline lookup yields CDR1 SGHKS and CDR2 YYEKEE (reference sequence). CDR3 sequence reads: CASSTWPDTQYF. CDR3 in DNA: TGTGCCAGCAGCACGTGGCCAGATACGCAGTATTTT.

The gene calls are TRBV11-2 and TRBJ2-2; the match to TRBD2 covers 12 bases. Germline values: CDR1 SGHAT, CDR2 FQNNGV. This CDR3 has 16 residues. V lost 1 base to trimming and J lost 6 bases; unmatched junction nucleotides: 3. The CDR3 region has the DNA TGTGCCAGCAGCTTAGGACTAGCGGGGGCAGCCGGGGAGCTGTTTTTT. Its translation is CASSLGLAGAAGELFF.

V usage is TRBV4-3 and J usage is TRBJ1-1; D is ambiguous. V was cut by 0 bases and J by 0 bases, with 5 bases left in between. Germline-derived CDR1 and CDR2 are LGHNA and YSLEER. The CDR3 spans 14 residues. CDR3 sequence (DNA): TGCGCCAGCAGCCAAGAGGCGGTGAACACTGAAGCTTTCTTT. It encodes CASSQEAVNTEAFF.

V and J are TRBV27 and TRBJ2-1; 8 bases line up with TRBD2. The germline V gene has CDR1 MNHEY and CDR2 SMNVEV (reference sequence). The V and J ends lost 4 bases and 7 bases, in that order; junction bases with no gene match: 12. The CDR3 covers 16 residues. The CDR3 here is CASSSLLTGGPNEQFF. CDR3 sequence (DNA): TGTGCCAGCAGTTCCCTCTTGACGGGGGGGCCAAATGAGCAGTTCTTC.

CDR3 DNA sequence: TGTGCCAGCAGCTTGGTGCCGCGAGCGGGGGGGCCGAGAGAGACCCAGTACTTC. It is translated as CASSLVPRAGGPRETQYF. The V and J genes are TRBV5-4 and TRBJ2-5; TRBD2 matches 10 bases. Per the germline V gene, CDR1 is SGHNT and CDR2 is YYREEE (reference sequence). The J segment lost 4 bases and the V segment lost 0 bases, leaving 12 bases of the junction unmatched. This CDR3 has 18 residues.

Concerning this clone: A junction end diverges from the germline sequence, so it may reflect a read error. CDR3: CVSSLAVQGDYEQYF. The CDR3 coding sequence is TGCGTCAGCAGCTTGGCTGTCCAGGGCGACTACGAGCAGTACTTC. The chain couples TRBV5-1 to TRBJ2-7; tentatively, D is TRBD1 (5 bases). The CDR3 extends over 15 amino acids. CDR1 and CDR2 from the germline V gene are SGHRS and YFSETQ.

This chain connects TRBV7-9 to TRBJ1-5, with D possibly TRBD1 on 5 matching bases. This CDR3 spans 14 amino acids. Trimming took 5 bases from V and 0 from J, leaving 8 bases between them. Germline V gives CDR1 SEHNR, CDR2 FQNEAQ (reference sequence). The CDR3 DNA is TGTGCCAGCAGCCCCCAGGGTAGCAATCAGCCCCAGCATTTT. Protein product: CASSPQGSNQPQHF.

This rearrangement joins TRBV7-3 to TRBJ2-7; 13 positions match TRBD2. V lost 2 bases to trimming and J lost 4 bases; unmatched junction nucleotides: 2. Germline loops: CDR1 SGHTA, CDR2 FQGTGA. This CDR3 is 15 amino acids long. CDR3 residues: CASSLGLAGAYEQYV. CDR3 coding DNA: TGTGCCAGCAGCTTAGGACTAGCGGGAGCATACGAGCAGTACGTC.

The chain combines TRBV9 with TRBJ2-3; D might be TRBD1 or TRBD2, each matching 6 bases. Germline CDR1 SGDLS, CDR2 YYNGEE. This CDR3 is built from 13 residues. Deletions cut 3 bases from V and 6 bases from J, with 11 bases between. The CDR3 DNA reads TGTGCCAGCAGCGAGGGGGGCCGGGATACGCAGTATTTT. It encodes CASSEGGRDTQYF.

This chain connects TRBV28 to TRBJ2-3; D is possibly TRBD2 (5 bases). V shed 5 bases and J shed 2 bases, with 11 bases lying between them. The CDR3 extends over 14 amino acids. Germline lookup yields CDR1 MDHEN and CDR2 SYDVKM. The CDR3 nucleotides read TGTGCCAGCAGTCCACGGGATGTCACAGATACGCAGTATTTT. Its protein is CASSPRDVTDTQYF.

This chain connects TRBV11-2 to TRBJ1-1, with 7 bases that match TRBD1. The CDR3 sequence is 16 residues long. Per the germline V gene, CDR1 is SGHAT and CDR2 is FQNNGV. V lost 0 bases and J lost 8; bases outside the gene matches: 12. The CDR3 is CASSLEGTTGNPEAFF. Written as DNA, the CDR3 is TGTGCCAGCAGCTTAGAGGGGACGACAGGGAATCCGGAAGCTTTCTTT.

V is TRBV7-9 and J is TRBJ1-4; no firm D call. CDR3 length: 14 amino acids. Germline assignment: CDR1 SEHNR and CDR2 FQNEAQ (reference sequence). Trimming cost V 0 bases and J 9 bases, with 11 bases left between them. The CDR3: CASSLAADRQKLFF. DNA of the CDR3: TGTGCCAGCAGCTTAGCGGCTGACCGGCAAAAACTGTTTTTT.

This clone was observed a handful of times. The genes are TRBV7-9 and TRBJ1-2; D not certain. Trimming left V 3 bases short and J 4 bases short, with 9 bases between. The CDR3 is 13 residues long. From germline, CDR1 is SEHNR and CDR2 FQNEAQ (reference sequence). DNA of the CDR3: TGTGCCAGCAGCTTCGGCAGGAGCTATGGCTACACCTTC. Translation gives CASSFGRSYGYTF.

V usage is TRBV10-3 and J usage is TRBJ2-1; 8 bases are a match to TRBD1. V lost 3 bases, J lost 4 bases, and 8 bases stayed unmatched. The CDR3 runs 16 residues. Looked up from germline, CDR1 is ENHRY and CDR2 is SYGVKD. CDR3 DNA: TGTGCCATCAGTGATCACGGGGACAGGTTGTACAATGAGCAGTTCTTC. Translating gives CAISDHGDRLYNEQFF.

DNA for the CDR3: TGCGCCAGCAGCCTCGCGGGACAGAACAATGAGCAGTTCTTC. It yields the protein CASSLAGQNNEQFF. The chain recombines TRBV4-1 with TRBJ2-1; tentatively, D is TRBD1 (7 bases). Trimming left V 4 bases short and J 5 bases short, with 12 bases between. The CDR3 runs 14 residues. Looked up from germline, CDR1 is MGHRA and CDR2 is YSYEKL.

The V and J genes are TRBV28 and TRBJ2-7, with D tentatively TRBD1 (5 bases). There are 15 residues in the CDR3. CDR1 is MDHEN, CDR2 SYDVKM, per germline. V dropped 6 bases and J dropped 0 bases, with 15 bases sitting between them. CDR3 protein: CASSPQGSNSYEQYF. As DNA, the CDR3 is TGTGCCAGCAGCCCCCAGGGCAGTAACTCCTACGAGCAGTACTTC.

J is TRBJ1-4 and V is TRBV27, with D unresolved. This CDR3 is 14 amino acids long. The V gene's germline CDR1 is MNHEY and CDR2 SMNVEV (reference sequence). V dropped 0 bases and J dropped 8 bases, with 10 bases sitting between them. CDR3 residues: CASSLSGPWEKLFF. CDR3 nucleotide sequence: TGTGCCAGCAGTTTATCGGGTCCCTGGGAAAAACTGTTTTTT.

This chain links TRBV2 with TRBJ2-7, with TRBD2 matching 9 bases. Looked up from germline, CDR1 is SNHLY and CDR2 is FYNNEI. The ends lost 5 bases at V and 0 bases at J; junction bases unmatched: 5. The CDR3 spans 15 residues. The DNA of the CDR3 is TGTGCCAGCAGTCGACTAGCGGCGAGCTCCTACGAGCAGTACTTC. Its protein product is CASSRLAASSYEQYF.

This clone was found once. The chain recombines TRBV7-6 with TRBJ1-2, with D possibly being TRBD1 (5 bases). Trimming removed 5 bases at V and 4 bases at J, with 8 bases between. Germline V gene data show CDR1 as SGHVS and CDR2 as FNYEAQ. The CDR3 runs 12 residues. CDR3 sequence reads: CASSPDSYGYTF. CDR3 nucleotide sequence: TGTGCCAGCAGCCCTGACAGCTATGGCTACACCTTC. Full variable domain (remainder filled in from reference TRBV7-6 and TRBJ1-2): GAGVSQSPRYKVTKRGQDVALRCDPISGHVSLYWYRQALGQGPEFLTYFNYEAQQDKSGLPNDRFSAERPEGSISTLTIQRTEQRDSAMYRCASSPDSYGYTFGSGTRLTVV.

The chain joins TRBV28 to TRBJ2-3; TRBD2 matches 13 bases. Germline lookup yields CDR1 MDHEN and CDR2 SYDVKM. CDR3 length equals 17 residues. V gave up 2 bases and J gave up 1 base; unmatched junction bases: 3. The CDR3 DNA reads TGTGCCAGCAGTTTAGGGACTAGCGGGGTGGGCACAGATACGCAGTATTTT. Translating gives CASSLGTSGVGTDTQYF.

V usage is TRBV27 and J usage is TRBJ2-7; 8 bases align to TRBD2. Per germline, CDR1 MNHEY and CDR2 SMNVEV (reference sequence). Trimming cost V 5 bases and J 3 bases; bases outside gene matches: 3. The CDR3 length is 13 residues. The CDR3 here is CASSPRGGYEQYV. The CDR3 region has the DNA TGTGCCAGCAGTCCCCGGGGGGGCTACGAGCAGTACGTC.

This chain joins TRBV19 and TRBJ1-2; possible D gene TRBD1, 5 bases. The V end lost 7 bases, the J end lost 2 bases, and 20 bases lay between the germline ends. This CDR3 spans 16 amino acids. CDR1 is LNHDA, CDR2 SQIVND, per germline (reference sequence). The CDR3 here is CASTLWEGQDNYGYTF. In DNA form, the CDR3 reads TGTGCCAGTACCCTATGGGAGGGGCAGGACAACTATGGCTACACCTTC.

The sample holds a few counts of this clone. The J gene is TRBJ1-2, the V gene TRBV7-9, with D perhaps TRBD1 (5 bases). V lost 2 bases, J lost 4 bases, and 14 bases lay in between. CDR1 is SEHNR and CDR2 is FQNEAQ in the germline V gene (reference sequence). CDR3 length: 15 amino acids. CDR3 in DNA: TGTGCCAGCAGCTTACCCCCGGGACCTTTCTATGGCTACACCTTC. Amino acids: CASSLPPGPFYGYTF.

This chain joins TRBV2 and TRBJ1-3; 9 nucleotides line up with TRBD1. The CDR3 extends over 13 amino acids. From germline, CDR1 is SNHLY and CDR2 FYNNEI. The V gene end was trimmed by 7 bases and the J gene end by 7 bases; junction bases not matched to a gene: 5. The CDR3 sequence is CASIGQGSNTIYF. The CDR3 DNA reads TGTGCCAGCATAGGACAGGGGTCGAACACCATATATTTT.

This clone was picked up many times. DNA for the CDR3: TGTGCCAGCAGCTGGGCACACGCCTACGAGCAGTACGTC. Its protein product is CASSWAHAYEQYV. The chain employs TRBV5-6 and TRBJ2-7; no clear D gene. Per the germline V gene, CDR1 is SGHDT and CDR2 is YYEEEE. V dropped 3 bases and J dropped 2 bases, with 9 bases sitting between them. CDR3 length equals 13 residues.

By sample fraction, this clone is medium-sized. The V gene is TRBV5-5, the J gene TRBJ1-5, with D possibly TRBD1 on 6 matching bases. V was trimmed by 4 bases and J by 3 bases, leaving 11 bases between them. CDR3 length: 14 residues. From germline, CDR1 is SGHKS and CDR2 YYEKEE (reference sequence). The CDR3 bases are TGTGCCAGCAGCCCGGACAGATACAATCAGCCCCAGCATTTT. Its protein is CASSPDRYNQPQHF. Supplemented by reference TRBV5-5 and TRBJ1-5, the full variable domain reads DAGVTQSPTHLIKTRGQQVTLRCSPISGHKSVSWYQQVLGQGPQFIFQYYEKEERGRGNFPDRFSARQFPNYSSELNVNALLLGDSALYLCASSPDRYNQPQHFGDGTRLSIL.

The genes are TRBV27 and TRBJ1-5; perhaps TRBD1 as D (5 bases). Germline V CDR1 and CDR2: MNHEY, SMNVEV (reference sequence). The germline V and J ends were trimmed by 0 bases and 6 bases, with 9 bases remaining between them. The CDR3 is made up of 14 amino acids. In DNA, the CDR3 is TGTGCCAGCAGTTTATCTGGGCAGGGTCAGCCCCAGCATTTT. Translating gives CASSLSGQGQPQHF.

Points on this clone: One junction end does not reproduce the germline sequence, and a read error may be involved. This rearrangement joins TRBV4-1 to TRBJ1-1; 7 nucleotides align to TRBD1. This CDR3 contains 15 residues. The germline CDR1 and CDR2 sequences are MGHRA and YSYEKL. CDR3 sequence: CASSARQGVKTEAFF. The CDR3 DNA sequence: TGCGCCAGCAGCGCCCGACAGGGAGTGAAGACTGAAGCTTTCTTT.

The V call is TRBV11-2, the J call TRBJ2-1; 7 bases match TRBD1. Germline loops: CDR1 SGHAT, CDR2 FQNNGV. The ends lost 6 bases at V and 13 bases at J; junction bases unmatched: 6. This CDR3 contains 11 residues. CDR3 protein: CASSLGQVQFF. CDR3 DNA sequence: TGTGCCAGCAGTCTTGGACAGGTACAGTTCTTC. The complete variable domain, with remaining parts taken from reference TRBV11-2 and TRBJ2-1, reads EAGVAQSPRYKIIEKRQSVAFWCNPISGHATLYWYQQILGQGPKLLIQFQNNGVVDDSQLPKDRFSAERLKGVDSTLKIQPAKLEDSAVYLCASSLGQVQFFGPGTRLTVL.